The clone carrying this TCR beta chain appeared once. The data originate from a study of shared clonotypes between healthy human individuals. Libraries were prepared by immunoSEQ multiplex PCR; TCRdb keeps only in-frame clonotypes and omits some of them. The table records 2.3 million or so clones, approximately 93% of them present only once. This TCR derives from a young man in good health. Some clones in this sample may be carry-over from other donors' samples. The material sequenced was naive CD4+ T cells from PBMCs. Subset specified: CD45RA+ positively selected.

CDR3 loop: CASSLSPGRDYGYTF. The CDR3 nucleotides are TGCGCCAGCAGCTTGTCCCCGGGGCGCGACTATGGCTACACCTTC. This chain joins TRBV5-1 and TRBJ1-2; a possible D gene is TRBD1 (5 bases). CDR3 length equals 15 residues. CDR1 SGHRS and CDR2 YFSETQ come from the germline V gene. Trimming removed 1 base from V and 3 bases from J, with 13 bases in between. Full variable domain (outside the CDR3, taken from reference TRBV5-1 and TRBJ1-2): KAGVTQTPRYLIKTRGQQVTLSCSPISGHRSVSWYQQTPGQGLQFLFEYFSETQRNKGNFPGRFSGRQFSNSRSEMNVSTLELGDSALYLCASSLSPGRDYGYTFGSGTRLTVV.